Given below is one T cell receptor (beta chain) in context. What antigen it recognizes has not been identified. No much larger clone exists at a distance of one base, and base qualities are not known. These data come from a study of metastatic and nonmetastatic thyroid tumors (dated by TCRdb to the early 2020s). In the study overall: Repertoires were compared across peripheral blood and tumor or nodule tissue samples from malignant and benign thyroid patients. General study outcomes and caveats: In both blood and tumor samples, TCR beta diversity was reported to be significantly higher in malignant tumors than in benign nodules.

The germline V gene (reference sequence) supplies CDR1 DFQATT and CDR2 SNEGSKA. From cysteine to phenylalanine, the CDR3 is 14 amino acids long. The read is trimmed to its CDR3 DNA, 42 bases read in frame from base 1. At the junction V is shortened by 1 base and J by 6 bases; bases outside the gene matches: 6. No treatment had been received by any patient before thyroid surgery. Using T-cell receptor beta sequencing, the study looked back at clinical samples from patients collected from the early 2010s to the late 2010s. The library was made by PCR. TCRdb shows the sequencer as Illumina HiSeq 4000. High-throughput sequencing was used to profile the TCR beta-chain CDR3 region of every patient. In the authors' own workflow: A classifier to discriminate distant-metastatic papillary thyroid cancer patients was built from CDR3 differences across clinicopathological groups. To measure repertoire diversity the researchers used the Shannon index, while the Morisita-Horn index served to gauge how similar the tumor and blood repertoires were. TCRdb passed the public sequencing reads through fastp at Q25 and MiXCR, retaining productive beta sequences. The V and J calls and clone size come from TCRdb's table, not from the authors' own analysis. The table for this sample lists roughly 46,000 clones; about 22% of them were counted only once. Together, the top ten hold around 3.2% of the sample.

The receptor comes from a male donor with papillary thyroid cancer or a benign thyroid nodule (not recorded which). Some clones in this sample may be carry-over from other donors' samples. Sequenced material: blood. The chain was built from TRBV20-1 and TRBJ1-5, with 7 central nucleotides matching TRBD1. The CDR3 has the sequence CSARVGTAGQPQHF. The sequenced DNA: TGCAGTGCTAGAGTGGGGACAGCAGGTCAGCCCCAGCATTTT.